In its sample, the clone carrying this TCR beta chain was seen many times. The data are from a study of blood T cells in healthy people across ages. Combining a sample-barcoded 5' primer with a J-beta primer mix, a second PCR ran for roughly 6 to 11 cycles. TCRdb re-called the 5' RACE reads through MiXCR, storing one row per CDR3 protein. The profile shows roughly 700,000 distinct CDR3 sequences, approximately 31% of them singletons. Trimming pared 4 bases from V and 1 base from J, leaving 13 bases between. Per germline, CDR1 MNHEY and CDR2 SMNVEV (reference sequence). The CDR3 is 15 residues long. This chain joins TRBV27 and TRBJ1-2; D not resolved. The specimen sequenced was blood. This sequence was found in a woman of 80 years or more in good health. The DNA of the CDR3 is TGTGCCAGCAGTTACGACGGAAAGATTAACTATGGCTACACCTTC. Its translation: CASSYDGKINYGYTF.